The rows below give T cell receptor beta chains drawn from one sample of a study of early T cells in non-severe SARS-CoV-2 infection. MiXCR, run by TCRdb on the 5' RACE reads, gives a single entry per CDR3 protein. This table has about 83,000 distinct CDR3 sequences, around an eighth appearing once. Source material: whole blood. The origin of the receptors is an adult who was a healthcare worker with PCR-confirmed SARS-CoV-2 infection or an uninfected control (not recorded which). Both conserved end residues are part of each CDR3. D genes are given only for firm matches. Size tells how often a clone was seen (once, few, many) or the class of an expanded clone, and some rows leave it out.

NA TRBJ1-4 many TRBV18 TGTGCCAGCTCACCTCTGGACCGGGGTGCAACTAATGAAAAACTGTTTTTT CASSPLDRGATNEKLFF
TRBD2 TRBJ2-5 many TRBV18 TGTGCCAGCTCACCCCTCAGTGGCACTAGCGGGGGACTCCAAGAGACCCAGTACTTC CASSPLSGTSGGLQETQYF
NA TRBJ1-6 NA TRBV5-1 TGCGCCAGCAGCCCTCAGGGGCCACCCCTCCACTTT CASSPQGPPLHF
NA TRBJ2-4 NA TRBV5-4 TGTGCCAGCAGCCCAGGGTGGATGCTAGCCAAAAACATTCAGTACTTC CASSPGWMLAKNIQYF
TRBD1 TRBJ2-7 NA TRBV5-1 TGCGCCAGCAGCCCAGGAGGACAGGGTGCTTTGGAGCAGTACTTC CASSPGGQGALEQYF
NA TRBJ2-3 few TRBV11-2 TGTGCCAGCAGCTTAGTGGGGGTGGCAGATACGCAGTATTTT CASSLVGVADTQYF
TRBD1 TRBJ2-7 many TRBV4-1 TGCGCCAGCAGCCAAGGGACAGGGACCCCCTACGAGCAGTACTTC CASSQGTGTPYEQYF
NA TRBJ1-2 many TRBV4-1 TGCGCCAGCAGCCAGGACCCAAGGGACACCGGGCCCCCTAACTATGGCTACACCTTC CASSQDPRDTGPPNYGYTF
NA TRBJ2-1 few TRBV6-5 TGTGCCAGCAGCCGGGGGCCGAGCTCCTACAATGAGCAGTTCTTC CASSRGPSSYNEQFF
TRBD2 TRBJ2-5 many TRBV10-3 TGTGCCATCAGTGAGAGGGCTGCGCGGGAGGGGGTGACCCAGTACTTC CAISERAAREGVTQYF
NA TRBJ1-1 few TRBV7-6 TGTGCCAGCAGCTTAGCGCTCGGAGGGGGTTCGGCTTTCTTT CASSLALGGGSAFF
TRBD2 TRBJ2-7 many TRBV20-1 TGCAGTGTCCCTCCGGGACTAGCGACCCCCTACGAGCAGTACTTC CSVPPGLATPYEQYF
TRBD2 TRBJ2-1 NA TRBV4-2 TGTGCCAGCAGCCAAAGTCTACTAGCGGATCCTGCGGCTACCTACAATGAGCAGTTCTTC CASSQSLLADPAATYNEQFF
NA TRBJ2-2 NA TRBV9 TGTGCCAGCAACTATCAGGGGTATGACACCGGGGAGCTGTTTTTT CASNYQGYDTGELFF
NA TRBJ2-7 NA TRBV9 TGTGCCAGCAGCGCCCAGGGCAGGGCCGGATACGAGCAGTACTTC CASSAQGRAGYEQYF
NA TRBJ2-5 many TRBV7-8 TGTGCCAGCAGCTTAGCGTCAGGGGCCGAGACCCAGTACTTC CASSLASGAETQYF
TRBD1 TRBJ1-1 NA TRBV25-1 TGTGCCAGCATGGGACAGGGGGCAAGGGCTTTCTTT CASMGQGARAFF
NA TRBJ2-1 many TRBV7-8 TGTGCCAGCAGCCTCCGACAGGGGTTGGCTAGCGGGGCACGAGGAGAGCAGTTCTTC CASSLRQGLASGARGEQFF
NA TRBJ2-3 NA TRBV11-3 TGTGCCAGCAGCTACGGGAGATCTGCAGATACGCAGTATTTT CASSYGRSADTQYF
NA TRBJ2-3 many TRBV20-1 TGCAGTGCTAGAGATAGCCAGAGCTTCACAGATACGCAGTATTTT CSARDSQSFTDTQYF
NA TRBJ2-7 many TRBV6-1 TGTGCCAGCAAAACCGGGACTGAATCCTACGAGCAGTACTTC CASKTGTESYEQYF
NA TRBJ1-4 few TRBV3-1 TGTGCCAGCACCCAAGGGTGGAACAGTGAGGATGAAAAACTGTTTTTT CASTQGWNSEDEKLFF
NA TRBJ2-7 NA TRBV29-1 TGCAGCGTTTCCGGGACCAACTACGAGCAGTACTTC CSVSGTNYEQYF
NA TRBJ2-2 NA TRBV7-6 TGTGCCAGCAGCTTAGCGCTCACAGTGAACACCGGGGAGCTGTTTTTT CASSLALTVNTGELFF
NA TRBJ2-7 NA TRBV6-1 TGTGCCAGCAGATATCGGACAGAACTCATCTACGAGCAGTACTTC CASRYRTELIYEQYF
TRBD2 TRBJ2-5 NA TRBV9 TGTGCCAGCAGCTTCGGACTAGCGGGAGATTCGGAGACCCAGTACTTC CASSFGLAGDSETQYF
TRBD1 TRBJ2-5 many TRBV9 TGTGCCAGCAGCATGGGACAGTCGGAGACCCAGTACTTC CASSMGQSETQYF
NA TRBJ2-7 many TRBV11-2 TGTGCCAGCAGCTTGGTAGACGAGCAGTACTTC CASSLVDEQYF
TRBD1 TRBJ1-5 NA TRBV18 TGTGCCAGCTCGACAGGGAATAGCAATCAGCCCCAGCATTTT CASSTGNSNQPQHF
NA TRBJ2-7 once TRBV7-9 TGTGCCACGACTTGGGGCACAGGTGGGACGGGACGCTACGAGCAGTACTTC CATTWGTGGTGRYEQYF
NA TRBJ1-1 few TRBV20-1 TGCAGTGCTAGAGACAGGGACCAGAGTTCTGAAGCTTTCTTT CSARDRDQSSEAFF
NA TRBJ2-7 few TRBV29-1 TGCAGCGTTGTGACGAACTCCTACGAGCAGTACTTC CSVVTNSYEQYF
TRBD1 TRBJ2-3 few TRBV7-9 TGTGCCAGCAGCTCGTCGGACAGGGTCACAGATACGCAGTATTTT CASSSSDRVTDTQYF
NA TRBJ2-1 few TRBV6-5 TGTGCCAGCAGTGCCCCGACTGCGTGGGGCAATGAGCAGTTCTTC CASSAPTAWGNEQFF
NA TRBJ2-5 NA TRBV19 TGTGCCACCCGGATCGCATCGTCAGAGACCCAGTACTTC CATRIASSETQYF
TRBD2 TRBJ2-7 NA TRBV2 TGTGCCAGCCGGGGGGACCCCTACGAGCAGTACTTC CASRGDPYEQYF
TRBD1 TRBJ1-1 NA TRBV10-2 TGCGCCAGCAGTGAGTTACCGGGACAGCCCGGAACTGAAGCTTTCTTT CASSELPGQPGTEAFF
TRBD2 TRBJ2-5 many TRBV6-5 TGTGCCAGCAGCCCGAACTCGGGAGGTGTAGAGACCCAGTACTTC CASSPNSGGVETQYF
NA TRBJ1-2 NA TRBV19 TGTGCCAGTAGTCAACACGAAAACTATGGCTACACCTTC CASSQHENYGYTF
TRBD1 TRBJ2-2 NA TRBV29-1 TGCAGCGTTGGATCCGGGACAGCGAACACCGGGGAGCTGTTTTTT CSVGSGTANTGELFF
TRBD2 TRBJ2-2 few TRBV6-1 TGTGCCAGCAGGAAACTCGGGATAGCGGGGGCCGGGGAGCTGTTTTTT CASRKLGIAGAGELFF
NA TRBJ2-2 few TRBV7-3 TGTGCCAGCAGCCTCGGGCTAGTAAACACCGGGGAGCTGTTTTTT CASSLGLVNTGELFF
NA TRBJ2-5 few TRBV7-9 TGTGCCAGCAGCTTAGGCCTGCAGGGCGAGACCCAGTACTTC CASSLGLQGETQYF
NA TRBJ2-3 few TRBV20-1 TGCAGTGCCCCTAAGCCGACGGCTAGCACAGATACGCAGTATTTT CSAPKPTASTDTQYF
TRBD2 TRBJ2-5 many TRBV12-3/TRBV12-4 TGTGCCAGCAGCGTCCGGGGGGGGAGGGAAGAGACCCAGTACTTC CASSVRGGREETQYF
TRBD2 TRBJ2-1 many TRBV12-3/TRBV12-4 TGTGCCAGCAGTTTAAGGGCTAGCGGGGGGCAAAGGTCCTCCTACAATGAGCAGTTCTTC CASSLRASGGQRSSYNEQFF